The 5 T cell receptor beta chains below all came from one sample that was sequenced in a study of shared clonotypes between healthy human individuals (dated by TCRdb to 2018 to 2020). Libraries came from the immunoSEQ multiplex PCR assay. TCRdb limited this immuneACCESS table to in-frame rearrangements with V and J called. A share of clones is missing; checked studies link under half to unresolved V genes, and the rest is unexplained. Counted in this sample were approximately 700,000 clones; 73% of them appeared once. The ten most abundant clones make up 1.5% to 2% of the sample. The sample was memory CD4+ T cells sorted from blood. Interpreted using the paper, the cell subset or site label stands for: CD45RA-negative fraction. These receptors originate from a woman aged 25 to 45 in good health.

CDR3 protein: CASSHEYNEQFF. The CDR3 DNA follows: TGTGCCAGCAGCCACGAGTACAATGAGCAGTTCTTC. The chain recombines TRBV7-3 with TRBJ2-1; D is unresolved. Trimming removed 5 bases at V and 4 bases at J, with 6 bases between. There are 12 residues in the CDR3. CDR1 is SGHTA and CDR2 is FQGTGA in the germline V gene.

This clone has only one observation. The chain joins TRBV27 to TRBJ2-1, with unresolved D. Deletions cut 2 bases from V and 0 bases from J, with 8 bases between. The CDR3 covers 15 residues. Germline V gene sequence: CDR1 MNHEY, CDR2 SMNVEV (reference sequence). The DNA of the CDR3 is TGTGCCAGCAGTTTACTAGAGAGCTCCTACAATGAGCAGTTCTTC. This codes for CASSLLESSYNEQFF.

This clone showed up just once. The J gene is TRBJ2-3, the V gene TRBV5-4; no reliable D call. V shed 3 bases and J shed 0 bases, with 17 bases lying between them. In germline, CDR1 is SGHNT, CDR2 YYREEE (reference sequence). There are 17 residues in the CDR3. CDR3 loop: CASSSLQVRYSTDTQYF. The CDR3 DNA reads as TGTGCCAGCAGCTCCCTTCAGGTTCGGTATAGCACAGATACGCAGTATTTT.

The CDR3, as DNA: TGCGCCAGCAGCTTGGTGGGGAAATCTGAAGCTTTCTTT. As protein: CASSLVGKSEAFF. The genes are TRBV5-1 and TRBJ1-1; D is undetermined. Between the trimmed V and J ends, which lost 0 bases and 6 bases, there was a span of 9 bases. The CDR3 loop spans 13 amino acids. Germline CDR1 is SGHRS and CDR2 is YFSETQ. Looking up the rest from reference TRBV5-1 and TRBJ1-1 gives the full variable domain: KAGVTQTPRYLIKTRGQQVTLSCSPISGHRSVSWYQQTPGQGLQFLFEYFSETQRNKGNFPGRFSGRQFSNSRSEMNVSTLELGDSALYLCASSLVGKSEAFFGQGTRLTVV.

J is TRBJ1-5 and V is TRBV19, with 8 bases matching TRBD1. The CDR3 covers 14 residues. The germline CDR1 and CDR2 sequences are LNHDA and SQIVND (reference sequence). The V and J ends lost 6 bases and 4 bases, in that order; junction bases with no gene match: 5. CDR3 residues: CASRKTGENQPQHF. The CDR3 DNA reads TGTGCCAGTAGGAAGACAGGGGAGAATCAGCCCCAGCATTTT.